The present entry profiles one T cell receptor (beta chain) with its context. Its antigen is not known. Treatment: 15 to 20 received Ad26.COV2.S at low or high dose, single or two shots; roughly 5 received placebo; per-sample allocation not given. It was on day 63 after the first vaccine or placebo injection that samples were taken. Sequenced by immunoSEQ multiplex PCR; TCRdb stores in-frame clones only, minus some. The table has roughly 410,000 clones, approximately 83% seen once; the top ten hold more than 7%. The data belong to a study of Ad26.COV2.S vaccination and SARS-CoV-2 variants. Study overall: The COV1001 Ad26.COV2.S trial arm included the donor. Broader study findings: Vaccine and placebo groups showed comparable non-spike TCR breadth.

The germline V gene has CDR1 KGHSH and CDR2 LQKENI. The CDR3 is 15 residues long. Trimming stripped 3 bases from V and 6 bases from J, with 16 bases between. Here the sequenced sample was peripheral blood, taken in a trial of Ad26.COV2.S vaccine versus placebo. The chain is built from TRBV18 and TRBJ2-3; D is uncertain. This clonotype was obtained from a person aged 18-65 years who received the Ad26.COV2.S COVID-19 vaccine or a placebo. The chain's CDR3 is CASSPYSWGQDTQYF. The CDR3 coding sequence is TGTGCCAGCTCACCCTACTCATGGGGTCAGGATACGCAGTATTTT.